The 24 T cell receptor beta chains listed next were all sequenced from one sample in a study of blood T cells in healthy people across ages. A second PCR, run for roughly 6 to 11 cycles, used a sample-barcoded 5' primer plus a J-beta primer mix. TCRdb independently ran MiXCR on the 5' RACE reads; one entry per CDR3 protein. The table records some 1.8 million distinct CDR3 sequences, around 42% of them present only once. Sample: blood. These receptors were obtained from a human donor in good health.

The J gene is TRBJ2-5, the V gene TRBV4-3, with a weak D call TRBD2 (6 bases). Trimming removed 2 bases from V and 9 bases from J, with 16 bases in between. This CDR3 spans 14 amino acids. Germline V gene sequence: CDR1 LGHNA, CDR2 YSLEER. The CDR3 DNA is TGCGCCAGCAGCCAATGGGGCAGACCGGGGGCCCAGTACTTC. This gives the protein CASSQWGRPGAQYF.

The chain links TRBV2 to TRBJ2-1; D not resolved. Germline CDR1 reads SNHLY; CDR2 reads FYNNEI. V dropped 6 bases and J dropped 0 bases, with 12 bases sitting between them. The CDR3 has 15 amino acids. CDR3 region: CASRSYKSSYNEQFF. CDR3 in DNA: TGTGCCAGCAGGAGTTACAAGAGCTCCTACAATGAGCAGTTCTTC.

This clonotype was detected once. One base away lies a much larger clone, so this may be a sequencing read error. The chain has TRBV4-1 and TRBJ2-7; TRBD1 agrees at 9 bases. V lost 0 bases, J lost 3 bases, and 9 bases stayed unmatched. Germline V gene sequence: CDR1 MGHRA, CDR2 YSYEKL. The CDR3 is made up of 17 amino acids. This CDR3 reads CASSQESGGTGSYEQYF. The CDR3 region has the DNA TGCGCCAGCAGCCAAGAGAGTGGGGGGACAGGGAGCTACGAGCAGTACTTC.

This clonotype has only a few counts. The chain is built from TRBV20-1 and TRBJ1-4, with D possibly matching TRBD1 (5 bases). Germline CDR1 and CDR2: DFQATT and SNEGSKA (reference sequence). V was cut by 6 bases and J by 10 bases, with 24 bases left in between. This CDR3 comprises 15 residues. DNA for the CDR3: TGCAGTGCAACTCACCCGCGGGCAGGGAATATAAAACTGTTTTTT. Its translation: CSATHPRAGNIKLFF.

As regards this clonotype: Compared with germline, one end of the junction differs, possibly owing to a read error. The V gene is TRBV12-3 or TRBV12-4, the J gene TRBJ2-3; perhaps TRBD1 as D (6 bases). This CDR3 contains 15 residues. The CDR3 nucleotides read TGTGCCAGCAGATCGGCAGGGGAACCCACAGATACGCGGTATTTT. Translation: CASRSAGEPTDTRYF.

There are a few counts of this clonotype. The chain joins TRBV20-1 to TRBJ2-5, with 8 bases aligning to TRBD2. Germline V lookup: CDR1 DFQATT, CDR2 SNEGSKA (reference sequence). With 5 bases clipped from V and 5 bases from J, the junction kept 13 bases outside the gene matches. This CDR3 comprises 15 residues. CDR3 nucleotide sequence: TGCAGTGCTGGGAATCCGGGACTAGACGTTGAGACCCAGTACTTC. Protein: CSAGNPGLDVETQYF.

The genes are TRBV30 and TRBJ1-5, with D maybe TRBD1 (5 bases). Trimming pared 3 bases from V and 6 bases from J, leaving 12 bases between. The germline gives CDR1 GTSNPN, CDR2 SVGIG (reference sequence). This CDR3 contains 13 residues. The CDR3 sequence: CAWREGTSQPQHF. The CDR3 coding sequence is TGTGCCTGGAGGGAGGGGACGAGTCAGCCCCAGCATTTT.

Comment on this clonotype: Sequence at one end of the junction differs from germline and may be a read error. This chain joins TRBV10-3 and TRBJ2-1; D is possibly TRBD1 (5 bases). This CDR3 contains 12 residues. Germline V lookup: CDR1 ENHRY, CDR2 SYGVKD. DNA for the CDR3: TGTACCATAGCTCCTGGGGCCCATGAGCAGTTCTTC. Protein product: CTIAPGAHEQFF.

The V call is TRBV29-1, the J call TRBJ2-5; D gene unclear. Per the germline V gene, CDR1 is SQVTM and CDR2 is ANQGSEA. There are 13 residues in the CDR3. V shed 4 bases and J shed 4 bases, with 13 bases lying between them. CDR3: CSVVDPYRETQYF. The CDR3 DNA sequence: TGCAGCGTTGTGGACCCTTACCGAGAGACCCAGTACTTC.

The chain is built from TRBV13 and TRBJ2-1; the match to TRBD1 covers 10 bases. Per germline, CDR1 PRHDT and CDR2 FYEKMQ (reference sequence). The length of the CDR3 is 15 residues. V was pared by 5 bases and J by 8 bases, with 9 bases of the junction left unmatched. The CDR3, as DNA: TGTGCCAGCAGCGCCCAGACAGGGGGCTGGGATGAGCAGTTCTTC. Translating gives CASSAQTGGWDEQFF.

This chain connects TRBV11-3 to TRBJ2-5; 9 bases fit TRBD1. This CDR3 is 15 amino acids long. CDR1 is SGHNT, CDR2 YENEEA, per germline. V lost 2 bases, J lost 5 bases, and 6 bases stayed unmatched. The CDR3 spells CASSLNHRGLETQYF. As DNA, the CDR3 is TGTGCCAGCAGCTTAAACCACAGGGGGCTGGAGACCCAGTACTTC.

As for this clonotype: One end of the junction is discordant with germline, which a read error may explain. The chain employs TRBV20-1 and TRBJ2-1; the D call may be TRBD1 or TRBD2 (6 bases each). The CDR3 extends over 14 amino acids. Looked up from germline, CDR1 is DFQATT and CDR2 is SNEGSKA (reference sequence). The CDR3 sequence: CSAGGLAMYNEQFF. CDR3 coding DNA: TGCAGTGCAGGGGGGCTAGCTATGTACAACGAGCAGTTCTTC.

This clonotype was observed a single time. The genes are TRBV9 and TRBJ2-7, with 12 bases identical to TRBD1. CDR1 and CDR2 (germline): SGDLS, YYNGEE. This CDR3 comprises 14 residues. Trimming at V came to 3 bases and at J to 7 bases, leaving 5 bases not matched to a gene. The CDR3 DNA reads TGTGCCAGCAGCGCCCGGGACAGGGGGCGTGAGCAGTACTTC. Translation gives CASSARDRGREQYF. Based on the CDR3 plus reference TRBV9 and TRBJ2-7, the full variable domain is DSGVTQTPKHLITATGQRVTLRCSPRSGDLSVYWYQQSLDQGLQFLIQYYNGEERAKGNILERFSAQQFPDLHSELNLSSLELGDSALYFCASSARDRGREQYFGPGTRLTVT.

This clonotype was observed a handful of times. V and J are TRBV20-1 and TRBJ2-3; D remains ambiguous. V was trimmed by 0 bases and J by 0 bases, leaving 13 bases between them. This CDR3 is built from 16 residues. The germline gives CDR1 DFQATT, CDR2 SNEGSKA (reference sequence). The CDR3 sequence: CSARDIEIPSTDTQYF. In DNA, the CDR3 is TGCAGTGCTAGAGATATAGAAATCCCTAGCACAGATACGCAGTATTTT.

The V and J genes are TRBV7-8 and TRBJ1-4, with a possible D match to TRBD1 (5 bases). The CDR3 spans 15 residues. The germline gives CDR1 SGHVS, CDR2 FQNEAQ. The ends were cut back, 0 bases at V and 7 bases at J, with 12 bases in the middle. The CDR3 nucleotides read TGTGCCAGCAGCTTAGCGTTTCAGGGCGGTGAAAAACTGTTTTTT. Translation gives CASSLAFQGGEKLFF.

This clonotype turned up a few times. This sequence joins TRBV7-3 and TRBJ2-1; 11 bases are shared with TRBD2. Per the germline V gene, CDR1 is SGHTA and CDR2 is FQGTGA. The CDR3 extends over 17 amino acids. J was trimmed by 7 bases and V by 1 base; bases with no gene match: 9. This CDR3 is CASSLIPSGGPGNEQFF. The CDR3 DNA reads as TGTGCCAGCAGCTTAATCCCTAGCGGGGGGCCAGGGAATGAGCAGTTCTTC.

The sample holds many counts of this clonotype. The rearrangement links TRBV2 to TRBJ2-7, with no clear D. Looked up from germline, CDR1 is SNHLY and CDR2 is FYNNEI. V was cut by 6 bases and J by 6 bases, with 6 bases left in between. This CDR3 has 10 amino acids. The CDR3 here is CASSLGEQYF. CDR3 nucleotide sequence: TGTGCCAGCAGCTTAGGCGAGCAGTACTTC.

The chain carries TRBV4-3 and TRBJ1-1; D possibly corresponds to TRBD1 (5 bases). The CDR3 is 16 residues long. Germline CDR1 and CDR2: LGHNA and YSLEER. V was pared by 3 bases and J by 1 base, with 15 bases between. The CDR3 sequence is CASSQERTDRNTEAFF. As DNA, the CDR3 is TGCGCCAGCAGCCAGGAGCGAACCGACAGGAACACTGAAGCTTTCTTT.

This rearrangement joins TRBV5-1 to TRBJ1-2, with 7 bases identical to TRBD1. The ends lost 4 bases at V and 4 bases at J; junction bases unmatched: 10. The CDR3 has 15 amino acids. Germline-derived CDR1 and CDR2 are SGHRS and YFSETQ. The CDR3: CASSPGTAVFYGYTF. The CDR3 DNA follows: TGCGCCAGCAGCCCGGGGACAGCCGTATTCTATGGCTACACCTTC.

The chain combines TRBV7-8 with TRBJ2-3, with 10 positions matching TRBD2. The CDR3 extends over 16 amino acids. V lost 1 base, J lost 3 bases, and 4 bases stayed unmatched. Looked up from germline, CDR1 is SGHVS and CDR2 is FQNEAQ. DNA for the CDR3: TGTGCCAGCAGCTTAGAGCCTAGCGGGGGTACAGATACGCAGTATTTT. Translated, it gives CASSLEPSGGTDTQYF.

The CDR3 nucleotides read TGTGCCAGCAGCTTGCGGGCTTTGAACACCGGGGAGCTGTTTTTT. Encoded protein: CASSLRALNTGELFF. The chain carries TRBV7-8 and TRBJ2-2; D might be TRBD2 (5 bases). The CDR3 length is 15 residues. Between the trimmed V and J ends, which lost 3 bases and 1 base, there was a span of 9 bases. In germline, CDR1 is SGHVS, CDR2 FQNEAQ. The whole variable domain, remainder taken from reference TRBV7-8 and TRBJ2-2, is GAGVSQSPRYKVAKRGQDVALRCDPISGHVSLFWYQQALGQGPEFLTYFQNEAQLDKSGLPSDRFFAERPEGSVSTLKIQRTQQEDSAVYLCASSLRALNTGELFFGEGSRLTVL.

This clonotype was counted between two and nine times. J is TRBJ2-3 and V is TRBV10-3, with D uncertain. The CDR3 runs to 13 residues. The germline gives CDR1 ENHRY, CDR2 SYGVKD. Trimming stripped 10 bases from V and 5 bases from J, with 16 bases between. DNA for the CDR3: TGTGCCACCCACGACACTAACGAAGATACGCAGTATTTT. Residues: CATHDTNEDTQYF.

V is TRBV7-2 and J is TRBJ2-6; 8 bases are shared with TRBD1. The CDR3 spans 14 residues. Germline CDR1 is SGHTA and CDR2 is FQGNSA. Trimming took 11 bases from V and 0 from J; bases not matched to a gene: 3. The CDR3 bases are TGTGCCCAGGACAGGGCCTCTGGGGCCAACGTCCTGACTTTC. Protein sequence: CAQDRASGANVLTF. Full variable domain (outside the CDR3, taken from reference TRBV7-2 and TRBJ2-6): GAGVSQSPSNKVTEKGKDVELRCDPISGHTALYWYRQSLGQGLEFLIYFQGNSAPDKSGLPSDRFSAERTGGSVSTLTIQRTQQEDSAVYLCAQDRASGANVLTFGAGSRLTVL.

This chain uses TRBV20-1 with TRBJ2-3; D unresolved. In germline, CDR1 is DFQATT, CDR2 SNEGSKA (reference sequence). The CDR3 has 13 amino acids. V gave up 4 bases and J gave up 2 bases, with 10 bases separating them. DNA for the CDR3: TGCAGTGCTAACAGCCTAATCACAGATACGCAGTATTTT. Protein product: CSANSLITDTQYF.